These 9 T cell receptor beta chains share one sample of origin, sequenced in a study of shared clonotypes between healthy human individuals. The protocol was immunoSEQ multiplex PCR, while the TCRdb copy is restricted to in-frame clones and leaves out a portion. The data show over 2 million clones, 90% to 95% seen once. Sample: naive CD4+ T cells sorted from blood. Subset meaning: CD45RA+ positively selected. The receptors originated from a young man in good health.

The chain uses TRBV5-4 and TRBJ2-3, with a tentative D call TRBD2 (7 bases). This CDR3 comprises 15 residues. Germline V gene lookup returns CDR1 SGHNT and CDR2 YYREEE (reference sequence). Trimming removed 3 bases at V and 1 base at J, with 12 bases between. The CDR3 region is CASSSGGRGTDTQYF. CDR3 DNA sequence: TGTGCCAGCAGCTCCGGGGGGCGGGGCACAGATACGCAGTATTTT. Based on the CDR3 plus reference TRBV5-4 and TRBJ2-3, the full variable domain is ETGVTQSPTHLIKTRGQQVTLRCSSQSGHNTVSWYQQALGQGPQFIFQYYREEENGRGNFPPRFSGLQFPNYSSELNVNALELDDSALYLCASSSGGRGTDTQYFGPGTRLTVL.

The V and J genes are TRBV4-3 and TRBJ2-1, with unresolved D. The CDR3 loop spans 13 amino acids. Germline CDR1 reads LGHNA; CDR2 reads YSLEER. V lost 0 bases, J lost 10 bases, and 10 bases lay in between. The chain's CDR3 is CASSQEPSTEQFF. The CDR3 DNA is TGCGCCAGCAGCCAAGAGCCGTCAACGGAGCAGTTCTTC.

The CDR3 DNA reads as TGTGCCAGTAGTATAGAAGACAGGAACCGGGAGCAGTACTTC. Its protein product is CASSIEDRNREQYF. This sequence joins TRBV19 and TRBJ2-7, with a tentative D call TRBD1 (6 bases). The CDR3 extends over 14 amino acids. The germline gives CDR1 LNHDA, CDR2 SQIVND (reference sequence). The V end lost 0 bases, the J end lost 7 bases, and 13 bases lay between the germline ends.

This clone is a singleton in its sample. CDR3 sequence: CASSLTGGSGNTIYF. The CDR3 nucleotides are TGTGCCAGCAGCTTAACAGGGGGCTCTGGAAACACCATATATTTT. This chain links TRBV7-8 with TRBJ1-3; 8 bases map to TRBD1. This CDR3 has 15 residues. Germline-derived CDR1 and CDR2 are SGHVS and FQNEAQ. With 2 bases clipped from V and 0 bases from J, the junction kept 0 bases outside the gene matches.

This clone was found a few times. The chain carries TRBV28 and TRBJ1-2; D remains ambiguous. Trimming removed 8 bases from V and 8 bases from J, with 15 bases in between. Germline V lookup: CDR1 MDHEN, CDR2 SYDVKM. The CDR3 extends over 12 amino acids. The CDR3 DNA reads TGTGCCAGCGAAAAGGGAAGGAGAGGCTACACCTTC. Translation gives CASEKGRRGYTF.

V usage is TRBV5-6 and J usage is TRBJ2-3; 9 bases agree with TRBD2. Germline assignment: CDR1 SGHDT and CDR2 YYEEEE. There are 14 residues in the CDR3. The junction had 4 bases not matched to a gene; V was cut back by 5 bases and J by 3 bases. CDR3 DNA: TGTGCCAGCAGGAGCGGGGGGATTACAGATACGCAGTATTTT. This translates into CASRSGGITDTQYF.

The rearrangement uses TRBV9 and TRBJ1-2, with D uncertain. CDR1 and CDR2 from the germline V gene are SGDLS and YYNGEE. With 0 bases removed from V and 7 bases from J, the gap between germline ends came to 7 bases. The CDR3 loop spans 12 amino acids. CDR3 residues: CASSVATGGYTF. The CDR3 DNA is TGTGCCAGCAGCGTAGCTACCGGTGGCTACACCTTC.

The rearrangement uses TRBV6-1 and TRBJ2-1; TRBD1 aligns across 11 bases. The germline gives CDR1 MNHNS, CDR2 SASEGT. Losses at the gene ends were 10 bases for V and 9 bases for J; bases not matched to a gene: 5. This CDR3 is built from 12 residues. The CDR3 DNA sequence: TGTGCCACGGACAGGGGGCTTGCTGAGCAGTTCTTC. It codes for CATDRGLAEQFF.

About this clone itself: Other DNA sequences in this sample translate to the same CDR3. V usage is TRBV9 and J usage is TRBJ2-2; D unclear. The CDR3 extends over 15 amino acids. The V gene lost 0 bases and the J gene lost 1 base, with 7 bases spanning the gap. The germline V gene has CDR1 SGDLS and CDR2 YYNGEE. The CDR3 sequence: CASSVVPGNTGELFF. CDR3 in DNA: TGTGCCAGCAGCGTAGTCCCGGGGAACACCGGGGAGCTGTTTTTT.